Ten or more counts support the clone carrying this TCR beta chain. Its antigen is unknown. Germline-derived CDR1 and CDR2 are LNHDA and SQIVND (reference sequence). V lost 1 base, J lost 1 base, and 9 bases stayed unmatched. The CDR3 runs 17 residues. RNA transcripts were the source from which TCR beta CDR3 regions were amplified. First-round RT-PCR employed HTBI primers, with a second-round multiplex PCR after it. TCRdb ran MiXCR on the multiplex PCR reads and lists one entry per CDR3 protein. The sample contains around 470,000 distinct CDR3 sequences, about 15% of which appear only once. The sample comes from a study of Graves' ophthalmopathy and Graves' hyperthyroidism. General study findings and limits: The model predicted ophthalmopathy progression with 70.59% sensitivity and 72% to 85% specificity.

Ophthalmopathy donors showed moderate-to-severe activity, CAS ≥3, NOSPECS ≥4 and a duration under 3 months. Additional autoimmune diseases, uncontrolled infections, pregnancy or lactation disqualified patients. Reliance was placed on clinical symptoms, serum thyroxine, TRAb, thyroid ultrasound and orbital computed tomography for diagnosis. The sample consisted of blood. The chain couples TRBV19 to TRBJ1-1; TRBD1 aligns across 7 bases. The source is a woman in her twenties or thirties with Graves' ophthalmopathy. CDR3 DNA: TGTGCCAGTAGTATAGGTTGGACAGGCAGGGGGAACACTGAAGCTTTCTTT. The encoded protein is CASSIGWTGRGNTEAFF.